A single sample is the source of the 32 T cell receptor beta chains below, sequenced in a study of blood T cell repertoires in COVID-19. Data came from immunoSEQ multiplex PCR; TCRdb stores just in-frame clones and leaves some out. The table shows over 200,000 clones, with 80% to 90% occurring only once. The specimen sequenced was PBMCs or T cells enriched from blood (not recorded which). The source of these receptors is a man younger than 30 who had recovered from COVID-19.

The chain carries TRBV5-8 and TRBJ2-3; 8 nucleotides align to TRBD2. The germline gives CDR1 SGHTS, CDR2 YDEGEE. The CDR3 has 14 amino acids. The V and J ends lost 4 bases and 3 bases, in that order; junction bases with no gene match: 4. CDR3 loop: CASSMGLGTDTQYF. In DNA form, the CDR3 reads TGTGCCAGCAGCATGGGACTAGGGACAGATACGCAGTATTTT.

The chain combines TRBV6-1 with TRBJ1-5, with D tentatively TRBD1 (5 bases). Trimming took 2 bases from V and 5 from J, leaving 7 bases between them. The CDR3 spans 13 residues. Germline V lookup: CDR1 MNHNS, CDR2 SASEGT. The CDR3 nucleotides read TGTGCCAGCAGTGAAAGGGGCGATCAGCCCCAGCATTTT. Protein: CASSERGDQPQHF.

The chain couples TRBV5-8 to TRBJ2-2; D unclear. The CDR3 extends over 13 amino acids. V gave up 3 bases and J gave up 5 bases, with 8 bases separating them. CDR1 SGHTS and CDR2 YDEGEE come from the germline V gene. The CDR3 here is CASSSYTTGELFF. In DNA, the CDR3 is TGTGCCAGCAGCTCTTATACTACCGGGGAGCTGTTTTTT.

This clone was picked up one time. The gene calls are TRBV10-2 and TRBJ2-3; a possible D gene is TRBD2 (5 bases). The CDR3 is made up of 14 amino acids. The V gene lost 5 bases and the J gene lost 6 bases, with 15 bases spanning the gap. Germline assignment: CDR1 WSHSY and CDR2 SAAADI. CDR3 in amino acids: CASSILGGPDTQYF. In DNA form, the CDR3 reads TGCGCCAGCAGTATACTAGGCGGCCCCGATACGCAGTATTTT.

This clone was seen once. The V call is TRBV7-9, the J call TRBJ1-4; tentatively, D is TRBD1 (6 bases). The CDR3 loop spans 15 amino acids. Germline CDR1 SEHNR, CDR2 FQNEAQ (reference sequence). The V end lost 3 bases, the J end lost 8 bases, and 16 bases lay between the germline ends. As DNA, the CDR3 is TGTGCCAGCAGCTTTCTCTACGGACAGTCAGAAAAACTGTTTTTT. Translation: CASSFLYGQSEKLFF.

This CDR3 reads CASSLGGLRDTDTQYF. The CDR3 DNA reads as TGCGCCAGCAGCCTCGGGGGACTACGCGACACAGATACGCAGTATTTT. The chain is built from TRBV4-1 and TRBJ2-3, with 7 positions matching TRBD2. Looked up from germline, CDR1 is MGHRA and CDR2 is YSYEKL. There are 16 residues in the CDR3. With V trimmed by 4 bases and J by 2 bases, 9 bases remained unmatched.

CDR3 in DNA: TGTGCCAGCAGCCCCCGACTAGCGGGGGCCACCGGGGAGCTGTTTTTT. This sequence encodes CASSPRLAGATGELFF. The gene calls are TRBV9 and TRBJ2-2; 12 bases line up with TRBD2. V lost 4 bases, J lost 4 bases, and 5 bases stayed unmatched. The germline V gene encodes CDR1 SGDLS and CDR2 YYNGEE. There are 16 residues in the CDR3.

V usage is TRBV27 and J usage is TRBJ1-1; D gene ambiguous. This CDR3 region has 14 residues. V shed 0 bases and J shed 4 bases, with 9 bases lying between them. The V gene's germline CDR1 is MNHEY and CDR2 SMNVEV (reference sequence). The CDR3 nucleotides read TGTGCCAGCAGTTTATCGAGGGAAGGCACTGAAGCTTTCTTT. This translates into CASSLSREGTEAFF.

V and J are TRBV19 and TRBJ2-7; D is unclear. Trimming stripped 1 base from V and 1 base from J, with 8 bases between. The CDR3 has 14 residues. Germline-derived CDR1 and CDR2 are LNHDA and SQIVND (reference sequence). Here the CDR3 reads CASSIALTSYEQYF. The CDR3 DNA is TGTGCCAGTAGTATAGCCCTGACATCCTACGAGCAGTACTTC.

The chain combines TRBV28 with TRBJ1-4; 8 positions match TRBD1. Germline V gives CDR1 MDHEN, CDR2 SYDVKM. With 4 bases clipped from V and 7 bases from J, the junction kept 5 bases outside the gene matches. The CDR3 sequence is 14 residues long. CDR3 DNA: TGTGCCAGCAGTTCAGGACAGGGAAGTGAAAAACTGTTTTTT. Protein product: CASSSGQGSEKLFF.

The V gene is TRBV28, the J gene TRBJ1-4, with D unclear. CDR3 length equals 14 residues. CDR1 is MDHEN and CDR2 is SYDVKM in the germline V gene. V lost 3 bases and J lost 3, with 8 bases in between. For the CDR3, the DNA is TGTGCCAGCAGTTTGCAGGCCTCTAATGAAAAACTGTTTTTT. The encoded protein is CASSLQASNEKLFF.

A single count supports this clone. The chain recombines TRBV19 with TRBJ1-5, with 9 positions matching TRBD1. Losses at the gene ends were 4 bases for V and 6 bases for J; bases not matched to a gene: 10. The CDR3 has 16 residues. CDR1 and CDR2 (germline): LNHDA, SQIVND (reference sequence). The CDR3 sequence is CASSKTPGQGLQPQHF. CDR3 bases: TGTGCCAGTAGTAAAACCCCGGGACAGGGACTTCAGCCCCAGCATTTT. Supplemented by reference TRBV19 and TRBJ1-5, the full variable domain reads DGGITQSPKYLFRKEGQNVTLSCEQNLNHDAMYWYRQDPGQGLRLIYYSQIVNDFQKGDIAEGYSVSREKKESFPLTVTSAQKNPTAFYLCASSKTPGQGLQPQHFGDGTRLSIL.

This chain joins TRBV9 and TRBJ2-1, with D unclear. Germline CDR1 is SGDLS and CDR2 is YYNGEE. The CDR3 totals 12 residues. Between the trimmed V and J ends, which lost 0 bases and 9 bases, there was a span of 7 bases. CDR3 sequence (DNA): TGTGCCAGCAGCGTAGAGAGGAGTGAGCAGTTCTTC. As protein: CASSVERSEQFF.

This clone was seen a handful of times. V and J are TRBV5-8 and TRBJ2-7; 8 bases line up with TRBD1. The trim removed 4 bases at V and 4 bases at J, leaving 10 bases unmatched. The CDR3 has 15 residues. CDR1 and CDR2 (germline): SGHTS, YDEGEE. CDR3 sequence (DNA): TGTGCCAGCAGCCCTGCCACAGGGGGTCTTTACGAGCAGTACTTC. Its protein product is CASSPATGGLYEQYF.

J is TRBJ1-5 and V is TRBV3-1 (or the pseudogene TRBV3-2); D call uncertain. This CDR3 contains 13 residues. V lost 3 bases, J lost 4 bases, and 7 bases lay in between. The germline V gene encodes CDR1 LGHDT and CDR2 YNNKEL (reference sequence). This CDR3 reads CASSHQINQPQHF. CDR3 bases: TGTGCCAGCAGCCACCAGATAAATCAGCCCCAGCATTTT.

The CDR3 nucleotides are TGCGCCAGCAGCCCCCGGGAAGGGACCTACAATGAGCAGTTCTTC. It translates to CASSPREGTYNEQFF. This chain connects TRBV5-1 to TRBJ2-1; the D gene is possibly TRBD2 (5 bases). This CDR3 is built from 15 residues. CDR1 is SGHRS and CDR2 is YFSETQ in the germline V gene. V lost 4 bases, J lost 2 bases, and 13 bases lay in between. Drawing the rest from reference TRBV5-1 and TRBJ2-1, the complete variable domain is KAGVTQTPRYLIKTRGQQVTLSCSPISGHRSVSWYQQTPGQGLQFLFEYFSETQRNKGNFPGRFSGRQFSNSRSEMNVSTLELGDSALYLCASSPREGTYNEQFFGPGTRLTVL.

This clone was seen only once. The CDR3 region is CASSLLPPPDRVNEQFF. In DNA, the CDR3 is TGCGCCAGCAGCCTATTGCCCCCACCGGACAGGGTCAATGAGCAGTTCTTC. V and J are TRBV4-1 and TRBJ2-1, with 8 bases that match TRBD1. V lost 4 bases to trimming and J lost 6 bases; unmatched junction nucleotides: 14. The length of the CDR3 is 17 residues. Germline V gene sequence: CDR1 MGHRA, CDR2 YSYEKL.

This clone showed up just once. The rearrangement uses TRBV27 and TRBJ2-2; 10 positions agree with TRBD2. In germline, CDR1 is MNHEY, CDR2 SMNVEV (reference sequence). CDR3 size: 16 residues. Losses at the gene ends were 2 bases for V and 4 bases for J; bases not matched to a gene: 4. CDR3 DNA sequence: TGTGCCAGCAGTTTAAGAGCGGGAGGGGGCACCGGGGAGCTGTTTTTT. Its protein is CASSLRAGGGTGELFF.

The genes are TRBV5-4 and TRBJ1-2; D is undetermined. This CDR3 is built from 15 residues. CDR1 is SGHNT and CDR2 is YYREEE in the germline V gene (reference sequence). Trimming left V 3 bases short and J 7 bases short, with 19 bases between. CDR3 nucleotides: TGTGCCAGCAGCTCGCTACCCGACTTTGCTCTTGGCTACACCTTC. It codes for CASSSLPDFALGYTF. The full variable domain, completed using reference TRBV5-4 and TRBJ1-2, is ETGVTQSPTHLIKTRGQQVTLRCSSQSGHNTVSWYQQALGQGPQFIFQYYREEENGRGNFPPRFSGLQFPNYSSELNVNALELDDSALYLCASSSLPDFALGYTFGSGTRLTVV.

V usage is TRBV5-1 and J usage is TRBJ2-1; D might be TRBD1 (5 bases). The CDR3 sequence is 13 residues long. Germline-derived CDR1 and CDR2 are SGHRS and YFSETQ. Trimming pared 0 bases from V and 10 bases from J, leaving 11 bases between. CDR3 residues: CASSLEGSVEQFF. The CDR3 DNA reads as TGCGCCAGCAGCTTGGAGGGGTCTGTGGAGCAGTTCTTC.

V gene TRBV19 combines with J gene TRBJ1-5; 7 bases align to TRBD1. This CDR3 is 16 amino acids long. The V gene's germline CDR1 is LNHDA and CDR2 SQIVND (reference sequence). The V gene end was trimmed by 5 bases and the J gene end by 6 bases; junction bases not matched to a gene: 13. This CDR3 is CASSETPGGSGQPQHF. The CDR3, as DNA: TGTGCCAGTAGTGAGACACCAGGGGGGTCGGGTCAGCCCCAGCATTTT.

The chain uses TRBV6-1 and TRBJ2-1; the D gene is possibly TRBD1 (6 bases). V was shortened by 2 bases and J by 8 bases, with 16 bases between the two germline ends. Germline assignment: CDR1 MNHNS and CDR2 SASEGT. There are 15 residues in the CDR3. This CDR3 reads CASSETGGRADEQFF. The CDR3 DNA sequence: TGTGCCAGCAGTGAAACTGGGGGCAGGGCCGATGAGCAGTTCTTC.

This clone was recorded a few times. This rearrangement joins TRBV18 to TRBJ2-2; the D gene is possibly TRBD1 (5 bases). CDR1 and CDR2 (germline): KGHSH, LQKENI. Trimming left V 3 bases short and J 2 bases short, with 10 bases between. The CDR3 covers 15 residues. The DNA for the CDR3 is TGTGCCAGCTCACCTGAGACAGTCAACACCGGGGAGCTGTTTTTT. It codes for CASSPETVNTGELFF.

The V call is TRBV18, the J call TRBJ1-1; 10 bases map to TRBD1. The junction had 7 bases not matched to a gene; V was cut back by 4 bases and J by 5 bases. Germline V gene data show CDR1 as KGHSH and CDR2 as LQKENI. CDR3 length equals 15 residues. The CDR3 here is CASSRFSDRGTEAFF. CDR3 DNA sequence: TGTGCCAGCTCACGCTTCTCGGACAGGGGGACTGAAGCTTTCTTT.

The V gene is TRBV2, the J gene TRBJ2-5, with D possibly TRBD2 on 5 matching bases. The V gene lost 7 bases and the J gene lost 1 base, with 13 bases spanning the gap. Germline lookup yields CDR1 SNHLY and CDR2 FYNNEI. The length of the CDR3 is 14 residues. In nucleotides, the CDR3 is TGTGCCAGCACCCCCCGCAGCGGCCAAGAGACCCAGTACTTC. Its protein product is CASTPRSGQETQYF.

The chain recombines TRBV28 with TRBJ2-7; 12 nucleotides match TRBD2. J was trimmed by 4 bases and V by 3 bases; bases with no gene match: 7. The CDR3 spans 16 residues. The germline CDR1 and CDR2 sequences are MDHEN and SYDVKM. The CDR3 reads CASSFPSSGGGYEQYF. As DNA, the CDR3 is TGTGCCAGCAGTTTCCCCTCTAGCGGGGGGGGATACGAGCAGTACTTC.

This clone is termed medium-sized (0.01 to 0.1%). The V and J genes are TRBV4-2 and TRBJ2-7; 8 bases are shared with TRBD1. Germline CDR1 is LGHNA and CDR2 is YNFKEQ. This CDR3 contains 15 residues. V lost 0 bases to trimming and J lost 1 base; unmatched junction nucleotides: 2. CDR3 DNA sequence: TGTGCCAGCAGCCAAGAAACAGGGGGGTCCTACGAGCAGTACTTC. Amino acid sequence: CASSQETGGSYEQYF.

The CDR3, as DNA: TGCGCCAGCAGCCAAGCCGACAGGGTTGACTACGAGCAGTACTTC. It is translated as CASSQADRVDYEQYF. The gene calls are TRBV4-1 and TRBJ2-7; 7 positions match TRBD1. V dropped 1 base and J dropped 3; count of bases not matched to a gene: 6. CDR1 is MGHRA and CDR2 is YSYEKL in the germline V gene. The CDR3 totals 15 residues.

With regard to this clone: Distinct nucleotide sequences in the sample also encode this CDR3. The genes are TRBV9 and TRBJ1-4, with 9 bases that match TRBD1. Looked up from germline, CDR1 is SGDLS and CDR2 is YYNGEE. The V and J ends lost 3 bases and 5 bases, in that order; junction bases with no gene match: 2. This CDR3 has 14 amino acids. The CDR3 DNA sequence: TGTGCCAGCAGCGCCGGGACAGGGAATGAAAAACTGTTTTTT. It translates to CASSAGTGNEKLFF.

CDR3 amino acids: CASSLVNNEQFF. Written as DNA, the CDR3 is TGCGCCAGCAGCTTGGTTAACAATGAGCAGTTCTTC. The gene calls are TRBV5-1 and TRBJ2-1, with D unclear. Germline V gene sequence: CDR1 SGHRS, CDR2 YFSETQ. The CDR3 runs to 12 residues. Trimming stripped 0 bases from V and 5 bases from J, with 3 bases between.

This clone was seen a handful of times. As DNA, the CDR3 is TGTGCCACCGGCCGGCGTGGACTAGCGTCCTACAATGAGCAGTTCTTC. Translated: CATGRRGLASYNEQFF. The chain couples TRBV15 to TRBJ2-1; 9 nucleotides match TRBD2. V dropped 8 bases and J dropped 1; count of bases not matched to a gene: 9. The CDR3 runs to 16 residues. CDR1 is LNHNV, CDR2 YYDKDF, per germline (reference sequence).

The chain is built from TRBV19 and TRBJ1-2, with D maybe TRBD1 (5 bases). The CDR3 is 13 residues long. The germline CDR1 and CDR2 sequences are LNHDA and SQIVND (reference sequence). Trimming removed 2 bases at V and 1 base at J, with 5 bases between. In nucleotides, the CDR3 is TGTGCCAGTAGTATACAGGGTAACTATGGCTACACCTTC. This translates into CASSIQGNYGYTF.